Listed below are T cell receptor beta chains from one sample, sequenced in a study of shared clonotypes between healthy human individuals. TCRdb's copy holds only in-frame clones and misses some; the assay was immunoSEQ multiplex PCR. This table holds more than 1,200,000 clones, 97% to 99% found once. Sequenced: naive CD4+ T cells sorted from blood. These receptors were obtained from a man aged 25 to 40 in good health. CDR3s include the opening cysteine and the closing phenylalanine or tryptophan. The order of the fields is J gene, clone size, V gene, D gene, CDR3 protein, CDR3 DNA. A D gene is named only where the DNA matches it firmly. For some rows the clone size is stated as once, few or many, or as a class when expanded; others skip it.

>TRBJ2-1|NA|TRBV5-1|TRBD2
CASSWGTSGSEFF
TGCGCCAGCAGCTGGGGGACTAGCGGGAGCGAGTTCTTC
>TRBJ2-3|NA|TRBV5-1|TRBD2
CASSLGGLAGGSTDTQYF
TGCGCCAGCAGCTTGGGGGGACTAGCGGGAGGCAGCACAGATACGCAGTATTTT
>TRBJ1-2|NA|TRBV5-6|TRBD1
CASRETGTEDSSTF
TGTGCCAGCAGAGAAACCGGGACAGAAGACAGCTCCACCTTC
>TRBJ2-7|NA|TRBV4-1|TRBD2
CASSQVLAGAIVEQYF
TGCGCCAGCAGCCAAGTCCTAGCGGGGGCAATAGTCGAGCAGTACTTC
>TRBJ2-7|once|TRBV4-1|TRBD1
CASSLWDRGYEQYF
TGCGCCAGCAGCCTTTGGGACAGGGGTTACGAGCAGTACTTC
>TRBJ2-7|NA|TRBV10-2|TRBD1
CASSGDRGEQYF
TGCGCCAGCAGTGGGGACAGGGGCGAGCAGTACTTC
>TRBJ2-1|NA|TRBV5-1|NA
CASSLASGPYNEQFF
TGCGCCAGCAGCTTGGCTAGTGGCCCCTACAATGAGCAGTTCTTC
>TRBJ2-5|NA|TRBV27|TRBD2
CASSLVSGTSGTKTQYF
TGTGCCAGCAGTCTCGTGTCCGGGACTAGCGGGACCAAGACCCAGTACTTC
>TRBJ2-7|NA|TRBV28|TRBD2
CASRPSGRIYEQYF
TGTGCCAGCAGACCTAGCGGGAGAATCTACGAGCAGTACTTC
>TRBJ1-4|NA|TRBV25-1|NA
CASSSRTAGNEKLFF
TGTGCCAGCAGTTCCAGGACCGCCGGCAATGAAAAACTGTTTTTT
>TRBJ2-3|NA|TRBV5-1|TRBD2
CASSLQVGTRFSPDTQYF
TGCGCCAGCAGCCTACAAGTGGGGACTAGATTTTCCCCAGATACGCAGTATTTT
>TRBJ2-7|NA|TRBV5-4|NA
CASSFKGSSYEQYF
TGTGCCAGCAGCTTCAAGGGGAGCTCCTACGAGCAGTACTTC
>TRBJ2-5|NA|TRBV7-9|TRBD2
CASSPQRDYRETQYF
TGTGCCAGCAGCCCCCAGCGGGACTACCGGGAGACCCAGTACTTC
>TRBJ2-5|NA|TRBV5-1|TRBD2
CASSPKGLAGGARETQYF
TGCGCCAGCAGCCCCAAAGGACTAGCGGGAGGGGCACGGGAGACCCAGTACTTC
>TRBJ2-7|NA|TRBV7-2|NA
CASSWLSGASYEQYF
TGTGCCAGCAGTTGGCTTAGCGGAGCCTCCTACGAGCAGTACTTC
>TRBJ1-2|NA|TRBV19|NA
CASSSIRAGGVGYTF
TGTGCCAGTAGCTCGATACGTGCAGGAGGCGTTGGCTACACCTTC
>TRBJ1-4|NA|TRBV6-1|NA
CASTSRDGVEKLFF
TGTGCCAGCACCTCCCGGGACGGCGTTGAAAAACTGTTTTTT
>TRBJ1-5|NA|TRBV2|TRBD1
CASSERTGGQPQHF
TGTGCCAGCAGTGAACGTACAGGGGGACAGCCCCAGCATTTT
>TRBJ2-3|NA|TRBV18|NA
CASSPRGAESDTQYF
TGTGCCAGCTCACCCCGGGGAGCGGAATCAGATACGCAGTATTTT
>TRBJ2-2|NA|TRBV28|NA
CASCTGTGELFF
TGTGCCAGCTGTACGGGGACCGGGGAGCTGTTTTTT
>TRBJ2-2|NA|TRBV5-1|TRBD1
CASKEGARTGELFF
TGCGCCAGCAAAGAGGGGGCGCGCACCGGGGAGCTGTTTTTT
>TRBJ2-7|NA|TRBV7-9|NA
CASHHQGTGHEQYF
TGTGCCAGCCACCACCAGGGGACCGGCCACGAGCAGTACTTC
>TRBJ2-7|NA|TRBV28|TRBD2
CASRGLAGVFYEQYF
TGTGCCAGCAGGGGGCTTGCGGGAGTCTTCTACGAGCAGTACTTC
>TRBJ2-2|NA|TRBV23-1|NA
CASSQIYGELFF
TGCGCCAGCAGTCAAATATACGGGGAGCTGTTTTTT
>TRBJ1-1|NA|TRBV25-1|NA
CASSAWPNTEAFF
TGTGCCAGCAGTGCCTGGCCGAACACTGAAGCTTTCTTT